The 21 T cell receptor beta chains below come from one sample, sequenced in a study of blood T cell repertoires in COVID-19. TCRdb's copy holds only in-frame clones and misses some; the assay was immunoSEQ multiplex PCR. The table has 320,000 or so clones, 85% seen once. The sequenced sample was PBMCs or T cells enriched from blood (not recorded which). Source of these receptors: a woman aged 25 to 45 who had been exposed to COVID-19.

The rearrangement joins TRBV18 to TRBJ2-7; D is undetermined. The CDR3 contains 13 residues. Looked up from germline, CDR1 is KGHSH and CDR2 is LQKENI. V lost 3 bases and J 2 bases, leaving 8 bases between the germline ends. CDR3 sequence reads: CASSPGIAYEQYF. The DNA for the CDR3 is TGTGCCAGCTCACCGGGCATTGCCTACGAGCAGTACTTC.

In this sample, this clone turned up once. This chain uses TRBV7-8 with TRBJ1-3; D uncertain. This CDR3 region has 15 residues. CDR1 is SGHVS and CDR2 is FQNEAQ in the germline V gene. The V end was cut by 8 bases, the J end by 4 bases, with 18 bases between. CDR3 amino acids: CASGTSRGGGNTIYF. The CDR3 nucleotides read TGTGCCAGCGGAACGTCTCGGGGAGGGGGAAACACCATATATTTT.

Details on this clone: The same CDR3 can be traced to other DNA sequences in this sample. The chain joins TRBV12-3 or TRBV12-4 to TRBJ1-2, with D tentatively TRBD1 (6 bases). The CDR3 has 12 residues. The germline V and J ends were trimmed by 3 bases and 4 bases, with 6 bases remaining between them. This chain's CDR3 is CASSLGAYGYTF. The CDR3 nucleotides read TGTGCCAGCAGTTTGGGGGCCTATGGCTACACCTTC.

The chain links TRBV5-4 to TRBJ2-7, with D perhaps matching TRBD1 (5 bases). Germline CDR1 is SGHNT and CDR2 is YYREEE (reference sequence). V was pared by 1 base and J by 1 base, with 6 bases between. CDR3 length equals 13 residues. CDR3 amino acids: CASSLRQSYEQYF. The DNA for the CDR3 is TGTGCCAGCAGCTTGCGACAGTCCTACGAGCAGTACTTC.

The rearrangement links TRBV7-6 to TRBJ1-1; 9 nucleotides align to TRBD1. The CDR3 runs 15 residues. Germline values: CDR1 SGHVS, CDR2 FNYEAQ. Unmatched junction bases numbered 3, after V lost 4 bases and J lost 0 bases. Written as DNA, the CDR3 is TGTGCCAGCAGCTCACGGACAGGGGTGAACACTGAAGCTTTCTTT. It encodes CASSSRTGVNTEAFF.

The V gene is TRBV5-1, the J gene TRBJ2-1; the match to TRBD2 covers 8 bases. The CDR3 sequence is 15 residues long. J was trimmed by 8 bases and V by 4 bases; bases with no gene match: 11. Germline V CDR1 and CDR2: SGHRS, YFSETQ. CDR3 sequence reads: CASSADAGGTYEQFF. The CDR3 coding sequence is TGCGCCAGCAGCGCCGACGCGGGGGGTACGTATGAGCAGTTCTTC.

The chain combines TRBV5-6 with TRBJ2-6, with 8 positions matching TRBD2. The length of the CDR3 is 19 residues. Trimming took 0 bases from V and 1 from J; bases not matched to a gene: 9. The germline V gene has CDR1 SGHDT and CDR2 YYEEEE. CDR3 nucleotides: TGTGCCAGCAGCTTGGCGGGACTAGAACTGAATTCTGGGGCCAACGTCCTGACTTTC. Its protein product is CASSLAGLELNSGANVLTF.

This rearrangement joins TRBV7-8 to TRBJ2-3; D is perhaps TRBD2 (5 bases). The CDR3 sequence is 15 residues long. Trimming left V 5 bases short and J 0 bases short, with 12 bases between. From germline, CDR1 is SGHVS and CDR2 FQNEAQ. CDR3 in DNA: TGTGCCAGCAGCCCTCTAGCAGTTAGCACAGATACGCAGTATTTT. Translated: CASSPLAVSTDTQYF. The variable domain in full, completed from reference TRBV7-8 and TRBJ2-3, reads GAGVSQSPRYKVAKRGQDVALRCDPISGHVSLFWYQQALGQGPEFLTYFQNEAQLDKSGLPSDRFFAERPEGSVSTLKIQRTQQEDSAVYLCASSPLAVSTDTQYFGPGTRLTVL.

The chain combines TRBV20-1 with TRBJ1-5; a possible D gene is TRBD1 (5 bases). Trimming removed 3 bases at V and 5 bases at J, with 20 bases between. The CDR3 has 16 amino acids. Germline CDR1 reads DFQATT; CDR2 reads SNEGSKA (reference sequence). The CDR3 is CSASPRGSSSYQPQHF. CDR3 sequence (DNA): TGCAGTGCTAGTCCAAGGGGATCCTCCTCCTATCAGCCCCAGCATTTT.

This chain joins TRBV5-1 and TRBJ1-2; TRBD1 might be the D (6 bases). From germline, CDR1 is SGHRS and CDR2 YFSETQ. This CDR3 has 14 residues. Trimming left V 3 bases short and J 0 bases short, with 9 bases between. CDR3 coding DNA: TGCGCCAGCAGCTCAGGGGCAACTAACTATGGCTACACCTTC. It encodes CASSSGATNYGYTF.

The chain uses TRBV3-1 (or the pseudogene TRBV3-2) and TRBJ2-5; 9 bases match TRBD2. V lost 0 bases to trimming and J lost 5 bases; unmatched junction nucleotides: 10. Germline V gene lookup returns CDR1 LGHDT and CDR2 YNNKEL (reference sequence). This CDR3 has 17 amino acids. In DNA form, the CDR3 reads TGTGCCAGCAGCCAAGAAGGTCAAGAGCGGGAGGAGGAGACCCAGTACTTC. Translated: CASSQEGQEREEETQYF.

This rearrangement joins TRBV5-1 to TRBJ1-1; TRBD1 might be the D (5 bases). Germline CDR1 is SGHRS and CDR2 is YFSETQ. V gave up 6 bases and J gave up 0 bases, with 15 bases separating them. This CDR3 contains 15 residues. The CDR3 DNA reads as TGCGCCAGCACCATCGGGGGTTCCCTGAACACTGAAGCTTTCTTT. Translating gives CASTIGGSLNTEAFF.

The chain recombines TRBV23-1 with TRBJ2-7; 10 bases agree with TRBD1. TRBV23-1 is an ORF; its function is uncertain. This CDR3 contains 16 residues. Trimming took 3 bases from V and 5 from J; bases not matched to a gene: 10. Written as DNA, the CDR3 is TGCGCCAGCAGTCACGCCGGGACAGGGGTTAGAAACGAGCAGTACTTC. Protein sequence: CASSHAGTGVRNEQYF.

On this clone: The same CDR3 is also encoded by other DNA sequences in this sample. V gene TRBV6-5 combines with J gene TRBJ2-1; 7 nucleotides line up with TRBD2. From germline, CDR1 is MNHEY and CDR2 SVGAGI. Germline trimming cut 0 bases from V and 6 bases from J; bases unmatched to any gene: 5. The CDR3 loop spans 15 amino acids. The CDR3 region has the DNA TGTGCCAGCAGTTACTCGGGAGGGGCAGGCAATGAGCAGTTCTTC. It encodes CASSYSGGAGNEQFF.

V gene TRBV4-1 combines with J gene TRBJ1-4; D is uncertain. Germline V gene sequence: CDR1 MGHRA, CDR2 YSYEKL. The V end lost 4 bases, the J end lost 6 bases, and 15 bases lay between the germline ends. The CDR3 is 15 amino acids. The CDR3 region has the DNA TGCGCCAGCAGCCCCACCGGGTTACGGGATGAAAAACTGTTTTTT. This codes for CASSPTGLRDEKLFF.

This chain uses TRBV5-1 with TRBJ2-7; possible D gene TRBD1, 6 bases. The ends were cut back, 3 bases at V and 5 bases at J, with 15 bases in the middle. The germline gives CDR1 SGHRS, CDR2 YFSETQ. The CDR3 contains 14 residues. The CDR3 region is CASSSSGTIDEQYF. The CDR3 DNA reads TGCGCCAGCAGCTCGTCCGGGACAATCGACGAGCAGTACTTC.

The V call is TRBV2, the J call TRBJ1-5; the match to TRBD1 covers 8 bases. The CDR3 covers 12 residues. CDR1 SNHLY and CDR2 FYNNEI come from the germline V gene. V lost 4 bases and J lost 9; bases outside the gene matches: 2. Written as DNA, the CDR3 is TGTGCCAGCAGTGGACAGGGGATGCCCCAGCATTTT. This codes for CASSGQGMPQHF.

The gene calls are TRBV7-3 and TRBJ2-5, with TRBD2 identical over 9 bases. This CDR3 contains 14 residues. The V segment lost 8 bases and the J segment 0 bases; nucleotides outside the gene matches: 4. The germline V gene encodes CDR1 SGHTA and CDR2 FQGTGA. CDR3: CASSSGGYQETQYF. The CDR3 DNA reads TGTGCCAGCTCAAGCGGGGGGTACCAAGAGACCCAGTACTTC.

The chain employs TRBV5-8 and TRBJ1-5; D is unresolved. Trimming removed 6 bases at V and 6 bases at J, with 19 bases between. CDR1 is SGHTS, CDR2 YDEGEE, per germline. The CDR3 is 15 residues long. The CDR3 region has the DNA TGTGCCAGCAAAATCTCCGGGGAGGCGATTCAGCCCCAGCATTTT. Amino acid sequence: CASKISGEAIQPQHF.

V gene TRBV5-1 combines with J gene TRBJ1-1; 9 nucleotides align to TRBD1. This CDR3 spans 18 amino acids. J gave up 2 bases and V 7 bases, and 18 bases lay outside the gene matches. Germline values: CDR1 SGHRS, CDR2 YFSETQ. The CDR3 nucleotides read TGCGCCAGCCTCCCCGGGGTCCCGGGACAGGGAGGAAACACTGAAGCTTTCTTT. Translated, it gives CASLPGVPGQGGNTEAFF.

The chain combines TRBV6-2 or TRBV6-3 with TRBJ1-2; 9 nucleotides agree with TRBD1. Germline V gene data show CDR1 as MNHEY and CDR2 as SVGEGT. CDR3 length: 15 amino acids. V lost 4 bases, J lost 4 bases, and 7 bases stayed unmatched. The CDR3 region has the DNA TGTGCCAGCAGTTCGTGGGGACAGGGATCCTATGGCTACACCTTC. As protein: CASSSWGQGSYGYTF.